This TCR delta chain was captured by sequencing in a study of γδ T cells in repeated Plasmodium falciparum infection. Study-wide points: Vdelta2-negative gammadelta repertoires, largely Vdelta1+, seemingly showed infection-driven waves of new clonal selection.

Vgamma9/Vdelta2+ and Vdelta2-negative gammadelta T cells were flow-sorted from PBMC for bulk sequencing. TCRdb applied CATT to the multiplex PCR reads for clone calling. The sample includes approximately 90,000 delta-chain clones, approximately 0.92% of them seen just once. The CDR3 totals 24 residues. With V trimmed by 0 bases and J by 0 bases, 20 bases remained unmatched. Germline CDR1 and CDR2: GEAIGNYY and EKD. A word on this clone: Its antigen is still unknown. A far larger clone is off by one base, so a read error is likely. Additional DNA sequences in this sample encode the identical CDR3.

V is TRDV2 and J is TRDJ3, with TRDD3 matching over 9 bases. In the absence of a J gene in TCRdb, the DNA was matched to germline to assign it here. Specimen: gamma-delta T cells from blood. The sequence came from a pool of human donors (malaria-infected and uninfected, not separated). Here the CDR3 reads CACDTRVFNWGTTRDSWDTRQMFF. CDR3 DNA sequence: TGTGCCTGTGACACCAGGGTCTTCAACTGGGGGACAACACGTGACTCCTGGGACACCCGACAGATGTTTTTC.